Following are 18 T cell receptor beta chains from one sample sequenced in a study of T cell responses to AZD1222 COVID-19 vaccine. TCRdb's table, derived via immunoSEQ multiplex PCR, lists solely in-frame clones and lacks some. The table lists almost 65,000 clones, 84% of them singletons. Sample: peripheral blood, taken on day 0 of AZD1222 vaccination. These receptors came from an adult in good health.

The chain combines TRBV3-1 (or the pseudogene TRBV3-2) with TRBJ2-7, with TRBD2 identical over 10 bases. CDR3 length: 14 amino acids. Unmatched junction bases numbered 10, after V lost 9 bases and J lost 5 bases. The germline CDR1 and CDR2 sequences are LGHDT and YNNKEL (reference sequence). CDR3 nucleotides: TGTGCCAGTAATAGAGCGGGGGGGCAACACGAGCAGTACTTC. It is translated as CASNRAGGQHEQYF.

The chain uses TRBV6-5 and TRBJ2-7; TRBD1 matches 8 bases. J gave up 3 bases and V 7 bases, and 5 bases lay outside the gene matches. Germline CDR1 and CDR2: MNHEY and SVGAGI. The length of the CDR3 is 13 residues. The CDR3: CASTGGKVYEQYF. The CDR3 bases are TGTGCCAGCACAGGGGGCAAGGTCTACGAGCAGTACTTC.

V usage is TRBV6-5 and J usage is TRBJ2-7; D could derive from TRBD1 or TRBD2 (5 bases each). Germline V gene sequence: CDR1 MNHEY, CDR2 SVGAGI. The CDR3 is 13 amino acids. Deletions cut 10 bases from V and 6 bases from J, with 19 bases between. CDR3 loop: CATAPGHAGEQYF. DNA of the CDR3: TGTGCCACGGCCCCGGGGCACGCGGGCGAGCAGTACTTC.

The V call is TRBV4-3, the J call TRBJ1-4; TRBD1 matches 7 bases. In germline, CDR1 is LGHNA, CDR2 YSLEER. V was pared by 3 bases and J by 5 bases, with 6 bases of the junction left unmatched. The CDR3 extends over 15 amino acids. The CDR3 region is CASSHAGTANEKLFF. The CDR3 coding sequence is TGCGCCAGCAGCCATGCGGGGACAGCGAATGAAAAACTGTTTTTT.

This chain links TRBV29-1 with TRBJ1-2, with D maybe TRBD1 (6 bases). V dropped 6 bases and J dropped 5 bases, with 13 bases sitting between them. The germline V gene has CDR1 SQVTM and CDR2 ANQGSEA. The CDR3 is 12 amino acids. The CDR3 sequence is CSVGGRDYGYTF. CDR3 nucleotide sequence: TGCAGCGTAGGGGGGCGAGATTATGGCTACACCTTC. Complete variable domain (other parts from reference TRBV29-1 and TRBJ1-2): SAVISQKPSRDICQRGTSLTIQCQVDSQVTMMFWYRQQPGQSLTLIATANQGSEATYESGFVIDKFPISRPNLTFSTLTVSNMSPEDSSIYLCSVGGRDYGYTFGSGTRLTVV.

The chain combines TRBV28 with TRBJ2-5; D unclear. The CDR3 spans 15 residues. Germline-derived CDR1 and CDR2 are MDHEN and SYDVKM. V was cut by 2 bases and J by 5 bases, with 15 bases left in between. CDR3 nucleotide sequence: TGTGCCAGCAGTTTAGGATCGGCTAGAATCGAGACCCAGTACTTC. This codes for CASSLGSARIETQYF.

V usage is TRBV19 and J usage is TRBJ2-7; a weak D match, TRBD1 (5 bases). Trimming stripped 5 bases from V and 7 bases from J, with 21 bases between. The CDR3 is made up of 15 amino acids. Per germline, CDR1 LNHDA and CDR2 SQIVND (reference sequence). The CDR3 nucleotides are TGTGCCAGTAGTTACGGGCAGGGAATGTGGGGAGAGCAGTACTTC. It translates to CASSYGQGMWGEQYF.

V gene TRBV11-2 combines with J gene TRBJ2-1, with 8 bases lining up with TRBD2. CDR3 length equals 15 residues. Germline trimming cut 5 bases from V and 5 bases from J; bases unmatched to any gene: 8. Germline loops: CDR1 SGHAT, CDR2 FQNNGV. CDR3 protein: CASSPRSGGHNEQFF. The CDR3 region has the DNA TGTGCCAGCAGCCCCAGGAGCGGGGGCCACAATGAGCAGTTCTTC.

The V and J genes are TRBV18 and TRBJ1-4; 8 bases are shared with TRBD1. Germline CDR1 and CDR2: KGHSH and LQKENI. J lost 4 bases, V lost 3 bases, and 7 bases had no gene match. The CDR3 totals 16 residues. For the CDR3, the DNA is TGTGCCAGCTCACCGAGCAGGGGGCGCGGTAATGAAAAACTGTTTTTT. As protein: CASSPSRGRGNEKLFF.

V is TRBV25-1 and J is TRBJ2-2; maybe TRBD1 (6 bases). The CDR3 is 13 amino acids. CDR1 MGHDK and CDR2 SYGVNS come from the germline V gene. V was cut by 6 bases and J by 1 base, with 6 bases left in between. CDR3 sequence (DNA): TGTGCCAGCAGGGGACAGAACACCGGGGAGCTGTTTTTT. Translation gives CASRGQNTGELFF.

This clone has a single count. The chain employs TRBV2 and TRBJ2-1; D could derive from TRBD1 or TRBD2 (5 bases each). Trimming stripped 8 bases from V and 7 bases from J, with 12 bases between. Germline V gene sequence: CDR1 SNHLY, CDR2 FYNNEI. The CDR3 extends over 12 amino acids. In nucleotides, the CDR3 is TGTGCCAGCCTTGGGGGTAGGAATGAGCAGTTCTTC. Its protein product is CASLGGRNEQFF.

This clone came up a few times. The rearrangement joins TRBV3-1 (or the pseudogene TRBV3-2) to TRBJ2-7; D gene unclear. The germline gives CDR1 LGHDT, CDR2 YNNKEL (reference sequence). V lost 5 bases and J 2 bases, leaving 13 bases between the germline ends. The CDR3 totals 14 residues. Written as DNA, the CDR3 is TGTGCCAGCAGCTCTTATGTAGGGACCTACGAGCAGTACTTC. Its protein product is CASSSYVGTYEQYF.

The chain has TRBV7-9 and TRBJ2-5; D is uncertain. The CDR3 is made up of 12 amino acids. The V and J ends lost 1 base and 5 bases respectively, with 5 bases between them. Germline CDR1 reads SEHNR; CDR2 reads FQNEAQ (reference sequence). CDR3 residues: CASSLEWETQYF. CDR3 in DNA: TGTGCCAGCAGCTTAGAGTGGGAGACCCAGTACTTC.

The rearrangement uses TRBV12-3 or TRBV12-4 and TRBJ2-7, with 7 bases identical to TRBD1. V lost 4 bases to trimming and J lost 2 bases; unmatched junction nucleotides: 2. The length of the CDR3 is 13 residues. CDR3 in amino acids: CASSSQGPYEQYF. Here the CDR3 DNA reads TGTGCCAGCAGTTCACAGGGGCCCTACGAGCAGTACTTC.

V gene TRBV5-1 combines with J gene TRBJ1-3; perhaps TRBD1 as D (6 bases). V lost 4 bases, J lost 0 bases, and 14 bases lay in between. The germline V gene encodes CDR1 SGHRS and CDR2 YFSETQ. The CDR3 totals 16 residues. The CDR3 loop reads CASSAQQGTSGNTIYF. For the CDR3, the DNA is TGCGCCAGCAGCGCCCAACAGGGAACCTCTGGAAACACCATATATTTT.

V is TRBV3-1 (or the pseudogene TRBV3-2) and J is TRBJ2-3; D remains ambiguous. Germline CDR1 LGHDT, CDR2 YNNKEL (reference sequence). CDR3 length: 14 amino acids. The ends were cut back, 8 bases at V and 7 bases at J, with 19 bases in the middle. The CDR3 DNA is TGTGCCAGCTCTGGAGCGATTCAAGGGTATACGCAGTATTTT. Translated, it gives CASSGAIQGYTQYF.

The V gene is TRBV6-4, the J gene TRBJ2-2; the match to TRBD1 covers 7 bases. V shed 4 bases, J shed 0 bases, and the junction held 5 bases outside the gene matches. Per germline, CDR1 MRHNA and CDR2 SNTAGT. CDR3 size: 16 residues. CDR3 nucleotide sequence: TGTGCCAGCAGTGCTACAGGGGATTCGAACACCGGGGAGCTGTTTTTT. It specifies CASSATGDSNTGELFF.

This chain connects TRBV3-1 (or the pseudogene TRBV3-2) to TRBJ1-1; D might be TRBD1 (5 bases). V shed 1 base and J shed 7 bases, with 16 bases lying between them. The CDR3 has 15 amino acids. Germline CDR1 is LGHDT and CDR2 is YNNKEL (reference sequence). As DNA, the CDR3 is TGTGCCAGCAGCCAAGTTAGGCCAGGGCCGAATGAAGCTTTCTTT. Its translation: CASSQVRPGPNEAFF.